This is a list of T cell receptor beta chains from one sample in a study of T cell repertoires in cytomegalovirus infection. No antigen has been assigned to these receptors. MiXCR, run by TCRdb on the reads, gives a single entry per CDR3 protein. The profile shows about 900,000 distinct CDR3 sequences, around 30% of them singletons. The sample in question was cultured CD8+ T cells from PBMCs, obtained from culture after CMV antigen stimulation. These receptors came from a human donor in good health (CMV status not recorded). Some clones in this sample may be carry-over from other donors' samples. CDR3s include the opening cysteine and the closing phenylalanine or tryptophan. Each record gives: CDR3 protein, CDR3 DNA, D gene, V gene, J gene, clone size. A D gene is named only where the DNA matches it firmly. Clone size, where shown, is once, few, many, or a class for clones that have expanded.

cdr3_aa: CASSLPRTGGLLNYGYTF; cdr3_nt: TGTGCCAGCAGCTTACCTAGGACAGGGGGACTCCTTAACTATGGCTACACCTTC; d_call: TRBD1; v_call: TRBV7-6; j_call: TRBJ1-2; clone_size: few
cdr3_aa: CASSHPPSGGAGELFF; cdr3_nt: TGCGCCAGCAGCCACCCTCCTAGCGGGGGGGCCGGGGAGCTGTTTTTT; d_call: TRBD2; v_call: TRBV4-1; j_call: TRBJ2-2; clone_size: .
cdr3_aa: CASRQRGGQVYGYTF; cdr3_nt: TGTGCCAGCAGACAAAGAGGGGGCCAGGTTTATGGCTACACCTTC; d_call: TRBD1; v_call: TRBV2; j_call: TRBJ1-2; clone_size: .
cdr3_aa: CASSPPRTSGGNNEQFF; cdr3_nt: TGTGCCAGCAGCCCCCCCCGGACTAGCGGGGGCAACAATGAGCAGTTCTTC; d_call: TRBD2; v_call: TRBV7-8; j_call: TRBJ2-1; clone_size: few
cdr3_aa: CASRGTEAVSTDTQYF; cdr3_nt: TGTGCCAGCAGAGGAACCGAAGCGGTTAGCACAGATACGCAGTATTTT; d_call: .; v_call: TRBV9; j_call: TRBJ2-3; clone_size: .
cdr3_aa: CASSEAGVGYEQYF; cdr3_nt: TGTGCCAGCAGTGAAGCGGGGGTGGGATACGAGCAGTACTTC; d_call: .; v_call: TRBV6-1; j_call: TRBJ2-7; clone_size: .
cdr3_aa: CASSLTGLDTGELFF; cdr3_nt: TGTGCCAGCAGCTTAACAGGGTTAGACACCGGGGAGCTGTTTTTT; d_call: .; v_call: TRBV7-2; j_call: TRBJ2-2; clone_size: .
cdr3_aa: CASSFIPGQGGEQYF; cdr3_nt: TGTGCCAGCAGTTTCATCCCGGGACAGGGAGGAGAGCAGTACTTC; d_call: TRBD1; v_call: TRBV12-3/TRBV12-4; j_call: TRBJ2-7; clone_size: .
cdr3_aa: CASSQGDSPYNEQFF; cdr3_nt: TGTGCCAGCAGCCAGGGGGACAGTCCTTACAATGAGCAGTTCTTC; d_call: TRBD1; v_call: TRBV12-3/TRBV12-4; j_call: TRBJ2-1; clone_size: many
cdr3_aa: CASSWRTGEGETQYF; cdr3_nt: TGTGCTAGCAGCTGGAGGACAGGGGAGGGAGAGACCCAGTACTTC; d_call: TRBD1; v_call: TRBV7-7; j_call: TRBJ2-5; clone_size: .
cdr3_aa: CASSQDSGNSGNTIYF; cdr3_nt: TGCGCCAGCAGCCAAGATTCTGGGAACTCTGGAAACACCATATATTTT; d_call: .; v_call: TRBV4-3; j_call: TRBJ1-3; clone_size: .
cdr3_aa: CASSSIRVGTEAFF; cdr3_nt: TGTGCCAGCAGCTCAATCCGGGTGGGCACTGAAGCTTTCTTT; d_call: .; v_call: TRBV7-8; j_call: TRBJ1-1; clone_size: few
cdr3_aa: CASSAGGEGSAYEQYF; cdr3_nt: TGTGCCAGCAGCGCCGGGGGGGAGGGGTCCGCCTACGAGCAGTACTTC; d_call: TRBD2; v_call: TRBV5-6; j_call: TRBJ2-7; clone_size: .
cdr3_aa: CASSYLRGANVLTF; cdr3_nt: TGTGCCAGCAGTTACCTCCGGGGGGCCAACGTCCTGACTTTC; d_call: .; v_call: TRBV6-2/TRBV6-3; j_call: TRBJ2-6; clone_size: .
cdr3_aa: CASRTWGGLDNEQFF; cdr3_nt: TGTGCCAGCAGGACTTGGGGCGGACTTGACAATGAGCAGTTCTTC; d_call: .; v_call: TRBV11-2; j_call: TRBJ2-1; clone_size: many
cdr3_aa: CASSYSATNEKLFF; cdr3_nt: TGTGCCAGCAGTTACTCAGCAACTAATGAAAAACTGTTTTTT; d_call: .; v_call: TRBV6-5; j_call: TRBJ1-4; clone_size: .
cdr3_aa: CASSLVIWGTETYEQYF; cdr3_nt: TGTGCCAGCAGCTTAGTGATATGGGGGACAGAGACCTACGAGCAGTACTTC; d_call: TRBD1; v_call: TRBV11-2; j_call: TRBJ2-7; clone_size: .
cdr3_aa: CASSQGGTGSGGELFF; cdr3_nt: TGCGCCAGCAGCCAAGGAGGGACAGGGAGTGGCGGGGAGCTGTTTTTT; d_call: TRBD1; v_call: TRBV4-1; j_call: TRBJ2-2; clone_size: .
cdr3_aa: CSVLGMNTEAFF; cdr3_nt: TGCAGCGTCCTCGGGATGAACACTGAAGCTTTCTTT; d_call: .; v_call: TRBV20-1; j_call: TRBJ1-1; clone_size: .
cdr3_aa: CVSSRDRQFF; cdr3_nt: TGTGTCAGCAGCCGGGACAGACAGTTCTTC; d_call: TRBD1; v_call: TRBV6-6; j_call: TRBJ2-1; clone_size: .
cdr3_aa: CASSYLYRDVAYNSPLHF; cdr3_nt: TGTGCCAGCAGCTATTTATACAGGGATGTAGCATATAATTCACCCCTCCACTTT; d_call: .; v_call: TRBV7-8; j_call: TRBJ1-6; clone_size: .
cdr3_aa: CASSYSGHLEQYF; cdr3_nt: TGTGCCAGCAGTTACTCGGGACACCTCGAGCAGTACTTC; d_call: .; v_call: TRBV6-2/TRBV6-3; j_call: TRBJ2-7; clone_size: few
cdr3_aa: CASRSPGHSNTGELFF; cdr3_nt: TGTGCCAGCAGGTCGCCGGGACACTCGAACACCGGGGAGCTGTTTTTT; d_call: .; v_call: TRBV7-9; j_call: TRBJ2-2; clone_size: few
cdr3_aa: CASNVVWGTAYEQYF; cdr3_nt: TGTGCCAGTAATGTAGTGTGGGGGACCGCCTACGAGCAGTACTTC; d_call: .; v_call: TRBV19; j_call: TRBJ2-7; clone_size: .
cdr3_aa: CASSFPGTSGASTDTQYF; cdr3_nt: TGTGCCAGCAGTTTTCCCGGGACTAGCGGGGCTAGCACAGATACGCAGTATTTT; d_call: TRBD2; v_call: TRBV27; j_call: TRBJ2-3; clone_size: .
cdr3_aa: CASRSGGASYSYNEQFF; cdr3_nt: TGTGCCAGCCGTAGCGGGGGGGCCTCTTACTCCTACAATGAGCAGTTCTTC; d_call: TRBD2; v_call: TRBV27; j_call: TRBJ2-1; clone_size: few
cdr3_aa: CASSSPGTGRIYNEQFF; cdr3_nt: TGTGCCAGCAGTTCCCCTGGGACAGGGAGGATCTACAATGAGCAGTTCTTC; d_call: TRBD1; v_call: TRBV7-8; j_call: TRBJ2-1; clone_size: many
cdr3_aa: CASSFSNKGDTQYF; cdr3_nt: TGTGCCAGCAGTTTCTCAAACAAAGGAGATACGCAGTATTTT; d_call: .; v_call: TRBV6-1; j_call: TRBJ2-3; clone_size: .
cdr3_aa: CASSPTGKAQHF; cdr3_nt: TGTGCCAGCAGTCCTACAGGGAAGGCCCAGCATTTT; d_call: .; v_call: TRBV12-3/TRBV12-4; j_call: TRBJ1-5; clone_size: few
cdr3_aa: CASSLSIRVGWGLDTDTQYF; cdr3_nt: TGTGCCAGCAGTTTATCCATCCGGGTCGGGTGGGGACTAGATACAGATACGCAGTATTTT; d_call: TRBD2; v_call: TRBV28; j_call: TRBJ2-3; clone_size: .
cdr3_aa: CASSEAPEQFF; cdr3_nt: TGTGCCAGCAGTGAGGCCCCTGAGCAGTTCTTC; d_call: .; v_call: TRBV6-1; j_call: TRBJ2-1; clone_size: .
cdr3_aa: CASSSTLVDTQYF; cdr3_nt: TGTGCCAGCAGCTCCACCCTGGTGGATACGCAGTATTTT; d_call: .; v_call: TRBV7-6; j_call: TRBJ2-3; clone_size: .
cdr3_aa: CASSQPGTGYGYTF; cdr3_nt: TGCGCCAGCAGCCAACCCGGGACAGGGTATGGCTACACCTTC; d_call: TRBD1; v_call: TRBV4-1; j_call: TRBJ1-2; clone_size: few
cdr3_aa: CANSAGQGNQPQHF; cdr3_nt: TGTGCCAACAGTGCCGGACAGGGCAATCAGCCCCAGCATTTT; d_call: TRBD1; v_call: TRBV7-6; j_call: TRBJ1-5; clone_size: .
cdr3_aa: CASSGIQGTIKETQYF; cdr3_nt: TGTGCCAGCAGCGGAATCCAGGGGACCATTAAAGAGACCCAGTACTTC; d_call: .; v_call: TRBV7-2; j_call: TRBJ2-5; clone_size: many
cdr3_aa: CASSFGLTGGEETQYF; cdr3_nt: TGTGCCAGCAGCTTCGGTCTGACAGGGGGCGAGGAGACCCAGTACTTC; d_call: TRBD1; v_call: TRBV7-6; j_call: TRBJ2-5; clone_size: .
cdr3_aa: CASSPDPGPPTDTQYF; cdr3_nt: TGTGCCAGCAGCCCGGACCCGGGTCCTCCCACAGATACGCAGTATTTT; d_call: .; v_call: TRBV5-5; j_call: TRBJ2-3; clone_size: .
cdr3_aa: CASRSTGSTDTQYF; cdr3_nt: TGTGCCAGCAGATCGACAGGGAGCACAGATACGCAGTATTTT; d_call: TRBD1; v_call: TRBV12-3/TRBV12-4; j_call: TRBJ2-3; clone_size: .
cdr3_aa: CASSNRQVYNEQFF; cdr3_nt: TGTGCCAGCAGTAACCGACAGGTATACAATGAGCAGTTCTTC; d_call: .; v_call: TRBV27; j_call: TRBJ2-1; clone_size: few
cdr3_aa: CASSLGESGTGELFF; cdr3_nt: TGTGCCAGCAGCTTGGGGGAATCAGGAACCGGGGAGCTGTTTTTT; d_call: .; v_call: TRBV13; j_call: TRBJ2-2; clone_size: many
cdr3_aa: CASSPSDNSYNEQFF; cdr3_nt: TGTGCCAGTAGTCCCTCCGACAATTCCTACAATGAGCAGTTCTTC; d_call: .; v_call: TRBV19; j_call: TRBJ2-1; clone_size: once
cdr3_aa: CASNSPGSYEQYF; cdr3_nt: TGTGCCAGCAACAGTCCCGGTTCCTACGAGCAGTACTTC; d_call: .; v_call: TRBV12-3/TRBV12-4; j_call: TRBJ2-7; clone_size: .
cdr3_aa: CASSLGTGAMNTEAFF; cdr3_nt: TGTGCCAGCAGCCTAGGGACAGGGGCGATGAACACTGAAGCTTTCTTT; d_call: TRBD1; v_call: TRBV7-2; j_call: TRBJ1-1; clone_size: many
cdr3_aa: CAISAWTQAQETQYF; cdr3_nt: TGTGCCATCAGCGCGTGGACCCAGGCTCAAGAGACCCAGTACTTC; d_call: .; v_call: TRBV10-3; j_call: TRBJ2-5; clone_size: .
cdr3_aa: CASSYSPWQENTEAFF; cdr3_nt: TGTGCCAGCAGTTACTCACCTTGGCAGGAAAACACTGAAGCTTTCTTT; d_call: .; v_call: TRBV6-5; j_call: TRBJ1-1; clone_size: .
cdr3_aa: CARVRKRGGMNEQFF; cdr3_nt: TGTGCCAGGGTTCGAAAGCGGGGGGGCATGAATGAGCAGTTCTTC; d_call: TRBD2; v_call: TRBV7-8; j_call: TRBJ2-1; clone_size: .
cdr3_aa: CASEDSDYEQYF; cdr3_nt: TGTGCCAGCGAGGACTCGGACTACGAGCAGTACTTC; d_call: .; v_call: TRBV19; j_call: TRBJ2-7; clone_size: few
cdr3_aa: CGTGHAYEQYF; cdr3_nt: TGCGGGACAGGGCACGCCTACGAGCAGTACTTC; d_call: TRBD1; v_call: TRBV27; j_call: TRBJ2-7; clone_size: .
cdr3_aa: CASSPYYDNEQFF; cdr3_nt: TGTGCCAGCAGCCCATACTATGACAATGAGCAGTTCTTC; d_call: .; v_call: TRBV7-9; j_call: TRBJ2-1; clone_size: .
cdr3_aa: CASKPGQGNTEAFF; cdr3_nt: TGTGCCAGCAAACCCGGACAGGGGAACACTGAAGCTTTCTTT; d_call: TRBD1; v_call: TRBV7-6; j_call: TRBJ1-1; clone_size: .
cdr3_aa: CASSWGGPPYEQYF; cdr3_nt: TGTGCCAGTTCCTGGGGGGGCCCTCCCTACGAGCAGTACTTC; d_call: .; v_call: TRBV19; j_call: TRBJ2-7; clone_size: few